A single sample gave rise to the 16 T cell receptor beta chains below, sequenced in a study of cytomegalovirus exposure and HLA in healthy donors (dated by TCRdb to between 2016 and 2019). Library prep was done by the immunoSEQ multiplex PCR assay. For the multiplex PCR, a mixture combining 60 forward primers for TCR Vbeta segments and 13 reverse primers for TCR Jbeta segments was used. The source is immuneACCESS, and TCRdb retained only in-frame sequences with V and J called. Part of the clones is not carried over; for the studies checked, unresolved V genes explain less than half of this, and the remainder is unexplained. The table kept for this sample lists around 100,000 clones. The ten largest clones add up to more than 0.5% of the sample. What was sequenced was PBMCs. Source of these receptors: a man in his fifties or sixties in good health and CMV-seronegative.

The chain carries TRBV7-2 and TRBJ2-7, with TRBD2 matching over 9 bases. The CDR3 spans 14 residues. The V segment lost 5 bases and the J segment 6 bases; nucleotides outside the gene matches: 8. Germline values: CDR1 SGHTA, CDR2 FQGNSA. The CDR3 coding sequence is TGTGCCAGCAGCCTCCGGACTAGCGCGGGCGAGCAGTACTTC. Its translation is CASSLRTSAGEQYF.

CDR3 sequence: CASSFSGTGAGELFF. DNA for the CDR3: TGTGCCAGCAGCTTTTCCGGGACTGGGGCCGGGGAGCTGTTTTTT. The chain has TRBV9 and TRBJ2-2; TRBD2 is a possible D gene (6 bases). The CDR3 extends over 15 amino acids. CDR1 is SGDLS, CDR2 YYNGEE, per germline. Trimming removed 4 bases from V and 6 bases from J, with 16 bases in between.

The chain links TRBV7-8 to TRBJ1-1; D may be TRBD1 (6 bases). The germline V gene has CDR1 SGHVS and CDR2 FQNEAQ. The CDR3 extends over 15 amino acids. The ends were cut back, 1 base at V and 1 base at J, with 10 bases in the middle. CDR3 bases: TGTGCCAGCAGCTTAGAACCACAGGGGAACACTGAAGCTTTCTTT. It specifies CASSLEPQGNTEAFF.

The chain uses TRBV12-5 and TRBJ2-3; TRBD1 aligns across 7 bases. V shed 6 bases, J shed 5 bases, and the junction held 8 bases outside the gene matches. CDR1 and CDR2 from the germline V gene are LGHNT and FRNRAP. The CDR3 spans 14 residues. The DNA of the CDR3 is TGTGCTAGTGGATCGGGTCAGGGGGAAGATACGCAGTATTTT. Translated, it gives CASGSGQGEDTQYF. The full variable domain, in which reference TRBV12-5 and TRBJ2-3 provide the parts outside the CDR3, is DARVTQTPRHKVTEMGQEVTMRCQPILGHNTVFWYRQTMMQGLELLAYFRNRAPLDDSGMPKDRFSAEMPDATLATLKIQPSEPRDSAVYFCASGSGQGEDTQYFGPGTRLTVL.

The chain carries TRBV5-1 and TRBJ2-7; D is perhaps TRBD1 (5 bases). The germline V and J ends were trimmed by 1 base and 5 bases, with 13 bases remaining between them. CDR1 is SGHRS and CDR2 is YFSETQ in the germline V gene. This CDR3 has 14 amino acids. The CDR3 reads CASSLQGVANEQYF. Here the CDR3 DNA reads TGCGCCAGCAGCTTGCAGGGCGTAGCAAACGAGCAGTACTTC.

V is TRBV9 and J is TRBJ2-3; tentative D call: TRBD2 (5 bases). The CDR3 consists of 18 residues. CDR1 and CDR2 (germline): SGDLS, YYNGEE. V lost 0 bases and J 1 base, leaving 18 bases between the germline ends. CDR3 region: CASSVGGVGWGGTDTQYF. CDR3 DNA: TGTGCCAGCAGCGTAGGAGGAGTCGGTTGGGGAGGCACAGATACGCAGTATTTT.

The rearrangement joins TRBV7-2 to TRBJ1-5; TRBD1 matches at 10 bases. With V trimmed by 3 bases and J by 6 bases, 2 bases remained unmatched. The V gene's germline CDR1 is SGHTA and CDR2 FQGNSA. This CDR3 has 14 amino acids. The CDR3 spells CASSLDRGSQPQHF. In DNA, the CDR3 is TGTGCCAGCAGCTTGGACAGGGGGAGTCAGCCCCAGCATTTT.

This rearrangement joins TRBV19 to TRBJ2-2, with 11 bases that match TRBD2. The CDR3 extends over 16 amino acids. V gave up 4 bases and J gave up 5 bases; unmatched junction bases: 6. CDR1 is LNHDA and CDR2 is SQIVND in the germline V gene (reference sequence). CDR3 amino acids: CASSKPGLAATGELFF. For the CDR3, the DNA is TGTGCCAGTAGTAAACCGGGACTAGCGGCTACCGGGGAGCTGTTTTTT.

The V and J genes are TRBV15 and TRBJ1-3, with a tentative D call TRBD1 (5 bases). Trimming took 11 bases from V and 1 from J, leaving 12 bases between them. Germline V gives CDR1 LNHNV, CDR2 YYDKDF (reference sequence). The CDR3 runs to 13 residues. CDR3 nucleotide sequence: TGTGCCGCCTGGGGGGGTTCTGGAAACACCATATATTTT. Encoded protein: CAAWGGSGNTIYF.

CDR3 DNA: TGTGCCAGCAGCTCGGTTAATCAGCCCCAGCATTTT. It yields the protein CASSSVNQPQHF. This chain joins TRBV7-9 and TRBJ1-5; D is unclear. Trimming removed 4 bases from V and 4 bases from J, with 5 bases in between. The CDR3 consists of 12 residues. Germline values: CDR1 SEHNR, CDR2 FQNEAQ (reference sequence).

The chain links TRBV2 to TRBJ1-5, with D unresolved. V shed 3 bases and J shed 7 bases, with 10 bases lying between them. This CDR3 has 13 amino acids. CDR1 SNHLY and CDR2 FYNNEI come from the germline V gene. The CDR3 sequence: CASSDGSGQPQHF. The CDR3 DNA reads TGTGCCAGCAGTGATGGGTCGGGGCAGCCCCAGCATTTT.

CDR3 region: CASSPPGLAGGNQETQYF. In nucleotides, the CDR3 is TGTGCCAGCAGCCCACCCGGACTAGCGGGGGGGAATCAAGAGACCCAGTACTTC. The chain combines TRBV5-6 with TRBJ2-5, with TRBD2 matching over 15 bases. Per germline, CDR1 SGHDT and CDR2 YYEEEE. The CDR3 is 18 residues long. The V and J ends lost 4 bases and 2 bases, in that order; junction bases with no gene match: 9.

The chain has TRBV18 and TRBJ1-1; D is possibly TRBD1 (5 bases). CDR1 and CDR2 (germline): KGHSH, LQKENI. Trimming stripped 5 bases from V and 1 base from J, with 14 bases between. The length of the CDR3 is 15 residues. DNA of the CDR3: TGTGCCAGCTCAACTACCAGGGATAGGAACACTGAAGCTTTCTTT. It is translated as CASSTTRDRNTEAFF.

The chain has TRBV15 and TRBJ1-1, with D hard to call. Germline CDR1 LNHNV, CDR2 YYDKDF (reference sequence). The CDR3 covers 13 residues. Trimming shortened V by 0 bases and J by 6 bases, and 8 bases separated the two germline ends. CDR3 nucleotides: TGTGCCACCAGCAGAGATGTGTCCGCTGAAGCTTTCTTT. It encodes CATSRDVSAEAFF.

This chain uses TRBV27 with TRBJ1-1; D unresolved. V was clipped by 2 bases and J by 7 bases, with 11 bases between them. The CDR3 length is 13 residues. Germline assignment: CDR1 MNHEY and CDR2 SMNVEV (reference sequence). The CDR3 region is CASSLASRLEAFF. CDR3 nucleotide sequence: TGTGCCAGCAGTTTAGCGTCCAGACTTGAAGCTTTCTTT.

CDR3 in amino acids: CASGLNSYEQYF. Here the CDR3 DNA reads TGTGCTAGTGGTTTGAATTCGTACGAGCAGTACTTC. The chain combines TRBV12-5 with TRBJ2-7, with D hard to call. Trimming removed 2 bases at V and 4 bases at J, with 6 bases between. CDR1 is LGHNT and CDR2 is FRNRAP in the germline V gene. CDR3 length: 12 residues.